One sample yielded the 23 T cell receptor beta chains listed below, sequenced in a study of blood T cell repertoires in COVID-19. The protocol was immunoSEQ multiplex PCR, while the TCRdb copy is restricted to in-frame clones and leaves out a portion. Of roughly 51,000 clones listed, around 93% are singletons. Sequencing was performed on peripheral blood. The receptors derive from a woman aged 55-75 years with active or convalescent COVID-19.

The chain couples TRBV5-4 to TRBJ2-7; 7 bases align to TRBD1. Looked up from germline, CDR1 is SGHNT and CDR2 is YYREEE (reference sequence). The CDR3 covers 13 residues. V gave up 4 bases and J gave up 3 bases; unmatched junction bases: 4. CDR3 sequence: CASSLGQIYEQYF. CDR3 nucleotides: TGTGCCAGCAGCCTGGGACAGATCTACGAGCAGTACTTC. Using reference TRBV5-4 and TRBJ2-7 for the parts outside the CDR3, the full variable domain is ETGVTQSPTHLIKTRGQQVTLRCSSQSGHNTVSWYQQALGQGPQFIFQYYREEENGRGNFPPRFSGLQFPNYSSELNVNALELDDSALYLCASSLGQIYEQYFGPGTRLTVT.

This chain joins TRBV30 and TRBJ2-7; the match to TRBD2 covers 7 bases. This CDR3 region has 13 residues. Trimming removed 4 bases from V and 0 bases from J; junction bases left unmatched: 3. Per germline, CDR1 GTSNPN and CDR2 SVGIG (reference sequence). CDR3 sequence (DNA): TGTGCCTGGAACCGGGACTACTCCTACGAGCAGTACTTC. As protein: CAWNRDYSYEQYF.

The CDR3 coding sequence is TGTGCCAGCAGCTTATCAGGGTTGAATCAGCCCCAGCATTTT. Amino acid sequence: CASSLSGLNQPQHF. This sequence joins TRBV11-1 and TRBJ1-5, with a tentative D call TRBD1 (5 bases). The CDR3 has 14 residues. V lost 2 bases and J lost 4, with 9 bases in between. Germline assignment: CDR1 SGHAT and CDR2 FQDESV (reference sequence).

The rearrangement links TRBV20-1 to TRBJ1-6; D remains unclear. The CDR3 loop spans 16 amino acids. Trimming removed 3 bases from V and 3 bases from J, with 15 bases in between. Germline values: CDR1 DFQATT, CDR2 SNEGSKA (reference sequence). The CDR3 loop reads CSASPHGASYNSPLHF. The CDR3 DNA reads TGCAGTGCTAGTCCGCACGGAGCTAGCTATAATTCACCCCTCCACTTT.

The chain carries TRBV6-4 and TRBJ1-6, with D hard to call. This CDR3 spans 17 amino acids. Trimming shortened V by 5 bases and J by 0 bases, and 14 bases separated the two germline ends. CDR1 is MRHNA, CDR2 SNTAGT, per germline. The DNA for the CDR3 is TGTGCCAGCAGTTGGGTTACGGAGAGCTCCTATAATTCACCCCTCCACTTT. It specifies CASSWVTESSYNSPLHF.

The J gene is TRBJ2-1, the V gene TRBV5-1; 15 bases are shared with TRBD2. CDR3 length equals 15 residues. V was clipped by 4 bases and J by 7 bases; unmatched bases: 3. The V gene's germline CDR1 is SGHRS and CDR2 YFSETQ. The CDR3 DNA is TGCGCCAGCAGCCTTGGACTAGCGGGGGGGAATGAGCAGTTCTTC. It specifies CASSLGLAGGNEQFF. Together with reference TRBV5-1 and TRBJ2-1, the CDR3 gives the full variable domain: KAGVTQTPRYLIKTRGQQVTLSCSPISGHRSVSWYQQTPGQGLQFLFEYFSETQRNKGNFPGRFSGRQFSNSRSEMNVSTLELGDSALYLCASSLGLAGGNEQFFGPGTRLTVL.

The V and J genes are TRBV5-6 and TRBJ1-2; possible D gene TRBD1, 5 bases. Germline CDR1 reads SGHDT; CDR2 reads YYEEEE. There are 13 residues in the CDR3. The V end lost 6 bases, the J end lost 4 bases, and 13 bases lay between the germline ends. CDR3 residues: CASTQGRSYGYTF. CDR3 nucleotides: TGTGCCAGCACCCAGGGCAGGAGCTATGGCTACACCTTC.

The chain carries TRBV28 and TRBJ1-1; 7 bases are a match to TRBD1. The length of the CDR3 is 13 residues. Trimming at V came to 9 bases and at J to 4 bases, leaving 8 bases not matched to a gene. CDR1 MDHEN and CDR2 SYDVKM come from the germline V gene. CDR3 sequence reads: CASTPGGFTEAFF. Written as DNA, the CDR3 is TGTGCCAGTACTCCAGGGGGGTTCACTGAAGCTTTCTTT.

The CDR3 region is CASSENGGVETQYF. The CDR3 coding sequence is TGTGCCAGCAGTGAAAATGGGGGGGTGGAGACCCAGTACTTC. This chain connects TRBV6-1 to TRBJ2-5, with 7 bases matching TRBD2. This CDR3 is built from 14 residues. V gave up 2 bases and J gave up 5 bases; unmatched junction bases: 5. The germline V gene has CDR1 MNHNS and CDR2 SASEGT.

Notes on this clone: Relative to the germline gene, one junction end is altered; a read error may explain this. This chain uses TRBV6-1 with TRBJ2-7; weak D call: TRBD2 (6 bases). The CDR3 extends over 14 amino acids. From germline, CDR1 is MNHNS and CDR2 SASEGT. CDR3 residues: CASSEDGTPFSPSF. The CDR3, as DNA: TGTGCCAGCAGTGAAGACGGGACTCCCTTTTCACCTAGCTTC.

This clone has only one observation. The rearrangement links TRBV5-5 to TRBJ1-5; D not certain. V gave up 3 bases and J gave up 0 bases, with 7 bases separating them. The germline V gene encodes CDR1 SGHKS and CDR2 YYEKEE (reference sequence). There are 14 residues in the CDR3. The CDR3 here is CASSSQHSNQPQHF. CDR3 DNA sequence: TGTGCCAGCAGCTCACAGCATAGCAATCAGCCCCAGCATTTT.

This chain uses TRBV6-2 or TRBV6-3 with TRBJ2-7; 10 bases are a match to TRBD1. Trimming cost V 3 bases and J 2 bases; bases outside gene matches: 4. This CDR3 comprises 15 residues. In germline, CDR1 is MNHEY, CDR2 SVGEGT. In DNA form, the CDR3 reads TGTGCCAGCAGTTATGGGACAGGGGACCCCTACGAGCAGTACTTC. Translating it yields CASSYGTGDPYEQYF.

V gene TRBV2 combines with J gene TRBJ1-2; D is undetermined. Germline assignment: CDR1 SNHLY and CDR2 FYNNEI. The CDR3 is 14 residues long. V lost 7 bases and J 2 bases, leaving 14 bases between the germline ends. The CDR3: CASKVPGDNYGYTF. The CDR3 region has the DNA TGTGCCAGCAAGGTTCCGGGTGACAACTATGGCTACACCTTC.

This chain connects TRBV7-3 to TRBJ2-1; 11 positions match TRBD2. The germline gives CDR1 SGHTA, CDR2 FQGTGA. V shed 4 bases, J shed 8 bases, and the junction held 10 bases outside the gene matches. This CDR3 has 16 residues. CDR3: CASSSRIAGGLDEQFF. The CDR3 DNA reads TGTGCCAGCAGCTCTCGAATAGCGGGGGGGCTTGATGAGCAGTTCTTC.

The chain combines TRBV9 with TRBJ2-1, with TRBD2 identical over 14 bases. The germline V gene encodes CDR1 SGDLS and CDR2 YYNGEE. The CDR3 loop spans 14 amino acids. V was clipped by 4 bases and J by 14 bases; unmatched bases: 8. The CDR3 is CASSPRGLAGDEFF. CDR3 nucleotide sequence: TGTGCCAGCAGCCCGAGGGGACTAGCGGGAGATGAGTTCTTC.

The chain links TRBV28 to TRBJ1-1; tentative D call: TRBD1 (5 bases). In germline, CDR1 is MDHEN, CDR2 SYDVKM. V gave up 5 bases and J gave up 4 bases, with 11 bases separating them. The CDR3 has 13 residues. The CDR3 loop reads CASSVRRGTEAFF. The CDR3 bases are TGTGCCAGCAGTGTCCGAAGGGGCACTGAAGCTTTCTTT.

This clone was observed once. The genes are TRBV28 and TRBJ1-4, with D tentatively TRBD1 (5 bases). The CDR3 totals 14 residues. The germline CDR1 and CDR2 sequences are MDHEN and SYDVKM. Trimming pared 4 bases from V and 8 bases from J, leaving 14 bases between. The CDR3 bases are TGTGCCAGCAGTTCCTCGCGCCGGGGGGAAAAACTGTTTTTT. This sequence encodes CASSSSRRGEKLFF.

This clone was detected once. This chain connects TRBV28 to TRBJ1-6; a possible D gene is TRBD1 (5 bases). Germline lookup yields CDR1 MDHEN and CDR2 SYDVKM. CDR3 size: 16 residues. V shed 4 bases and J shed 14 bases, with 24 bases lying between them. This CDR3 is CASSSKSPGLPWALHF. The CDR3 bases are TGTGCCAGCAGTTCGAAATCGCCGGGACTTCCTTGGGCCCTCCACTTT.

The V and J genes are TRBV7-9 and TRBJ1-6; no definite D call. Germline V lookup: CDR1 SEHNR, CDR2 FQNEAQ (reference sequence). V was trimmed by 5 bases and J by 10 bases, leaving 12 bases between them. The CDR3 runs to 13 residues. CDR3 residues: CASSPEGGSPLHF. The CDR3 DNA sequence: TGTGCCAGCAGCCCCGAGGGAGGATCACCCCTCCACTTT.

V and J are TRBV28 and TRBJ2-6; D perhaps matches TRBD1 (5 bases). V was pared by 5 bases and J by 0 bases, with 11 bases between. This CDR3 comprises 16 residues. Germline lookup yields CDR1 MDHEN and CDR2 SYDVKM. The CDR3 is CASSPPGISGANVLTF. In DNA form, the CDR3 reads TGTGCCAGCAGTCCTCCAGGGATCTCTGGGGCCAACGTCCTGACTTTC.

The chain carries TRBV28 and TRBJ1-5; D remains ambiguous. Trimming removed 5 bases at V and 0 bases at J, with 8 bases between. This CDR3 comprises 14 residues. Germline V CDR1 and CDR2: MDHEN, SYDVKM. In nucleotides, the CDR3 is TGTGCCAGCAGTCCGGTGAATAGCAATCAGCCCCAGCATTTT. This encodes CASSPVNSNQPQHF.

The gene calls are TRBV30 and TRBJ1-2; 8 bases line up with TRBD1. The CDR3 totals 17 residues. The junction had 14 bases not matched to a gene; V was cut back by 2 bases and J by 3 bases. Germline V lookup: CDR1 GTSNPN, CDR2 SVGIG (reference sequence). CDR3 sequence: CAWSPIQGGRVDYGYTF. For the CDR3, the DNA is TGTGCCTGGAGTCCGATACAGGGGGGCAGGGTCGACTATGGCTACACCTTC.

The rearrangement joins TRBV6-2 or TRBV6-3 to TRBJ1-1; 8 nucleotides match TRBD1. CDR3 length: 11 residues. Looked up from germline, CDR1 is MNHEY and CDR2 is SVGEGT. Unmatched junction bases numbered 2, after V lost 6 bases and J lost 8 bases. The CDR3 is CASSRDREAFF. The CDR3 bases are TGTGCCAGCAGCCGGGACAGGGAAGCTTTCTTT.